This T cell receptor (beta chain) was observed in a study of cytomegalovirus exposure and HLA in healthy donors. The wider study: There were some 81 million unique TCRs (from HLA-typed donors) in an early data release.

V dropped 3 bases and J dropped 4; count of bases not matched to a gene: 6. In germline, CDR1 is SEHNR, CDR2 FQNEAQ (reference sequence). CDR3 length: 15 residues. On this clone: Its antigen is undetermined.

The PCR used 60 Vbeta and 13 Jbeta primers. As handled by the study authors: Roughly 10 million shared chains were among around 80 million unique TCR beta chains counted in a later analysis. The assay was immunoSEQ multiplex PCR, and TCRdb's table has in-frame clones only and misses some. The V and J calls and clone size come from that table; D and trimming were worked out from the DNA. The sample table sets out approximately 110,000 clones. Whole-study findings and limits: HLA allele associations emerged for 16,951 TCR beta sequences in a later analysis, at 0.05 false discovery rate. Donors were assumed by presence/absence analyses to have roughly uniform sequencing depth.

The chain carries TRBV7-9 and TRBJ2-1, with 7 bases that match TRBD2. Sample: PBMCs. The TCR comes from a man aged 18 to 30 in good health and CMV-seronegative. Here the CDR3 DNA reads TGTGCCAGCAGCTTGAGCCTAGCGGTTTACAATGAGCAGTTCTTC. It specifies CASSLSLAVYNEQFF.